This section outlines one TCR beta chain sequence together with its context. Its antigen target is currently unknown. Per-base quality was not reported, and no clone a single base away is much larger than it. TCRbeta CDR3 regions were sequenced with the immunoSEQ Assay. After extraction, genomic DNA underwent amplification by bias-controlled multiplex PCR, followed by high-throughput sequencing. Turning to the authors' computational methods: To quantify the absolute abundance of every unique TCRbeta CDR3 region, sequences were collapsed and filtered. T cell fraction was estimated by normalizing TCRbeta template counts to usable DNA, with usable DNA measured through amplification of reference genes found in all nucleated cells. Repertoire TCRs were annotated as SARS-CoV-2-specific when V gene, CDR3 amino acid sequence and J gene were exactly matched to a known reactive TCR set. MIRA supplied the reference SARS-CoV-2 TCR set, which was filtered for enrichment in COVID-19-positive ImmuneCODE repertoires so that public or cross-reactive TCRs were removed. Using the MIRA antigens, annotated TCRs were further analysed by specific ORF or by position within an ORF. Breadth was defined as annotated unique rearrangements over total unique productive rearrangements; depth was the summed frequency of those rearrangements. Two-sided Wilcoxon rank-sum tests were used to compare TCR breadth between groups. Imported from immuneACCESS, the table was reduced by TCRdb to in-frame sequences with V and J called. These copies leave out some clones; in studies compared against another copy, an unresolved V gene accounts for under half, and the cause of the remainder is not known. V and J calls and clone size follow that table, whereas D and trimming were derived from the DNA. The sample yields roughly 390,000 clones; less than 90% were counted once. The ten largest account for approximately 3.7% of the sample.

The record originates from a study of Ad26.COV2.S vaccination and SARS-CoV-2 variants (dated by TCRdb to the early 2020s). In the study overall: Donors in the vaccine arm were drawn from COV1001, a multicentre, randomized, double-blind, placebo-controlled phase I-IIa trial testing Ad26.COV2.S in healthy adults. Dosing of Ad26.COV2.S was intramuscular, at either 5x10^10 or 1x10^11 viral particles, delivered as one shot or as two shots spaced 56 days apart. TCRbeta repertoire sequencing was used to assess the specificity and breadth of SARS-CoV-2-reactive T cell receptors after Ad26.COV2.S vaccination. The TCR-sequenced set comprised around 30 samples: around 20 Ad26.COV2.S vaccine recipients, 5 placebo recipients and 8 SARS-CoV-2 convalescent individuals. Trial participants were randomized into five groups of five, in which low-dose or high-dose Ad26.COV2.S was given once or twice, or placebo was given on both occasions. Investigators did not know the trial group allocation while performing experiments and assessing outcomes.

What this sample's treatment or condition label stands for: roughly 18 received Ad26.COV2.S at low or high dose, single or two shots; about 5 received placebo; per-sample allocation not given. Repertoires of vaccine and placebo recipients were sequenced from samples collected on day 63 after the first injection. Between 29 July and 7 August 2020, Cohort 1b enrolled 25 adults aged 18-55 years at one site in Boston, USA. Ad26.COV2.S was a replication-incompetent adenovirus type 26 vector expressing a prefusion-stabilized SARS-CoV-2 spike protein from the original Wuhan strain. The full study reports these points: The authors noted that total T cell responses may have been underestimated by the TCR breadth and depth analyses. Non-spike TCR breadth was comparable between vaccine and placebo recipients, consistent with the vaccine containing only spike. The study was not powered for comparison of responses between vaccine doses or regimens. Substantial breadth of spike-specific CD8+ and CD4+ T cell responses was reported after vaccination. Spike-specific TCR breadth was higher in Ad26.COV2.S recipients than in placebo recipients (P = 0.0014).

Trimming costs V 6 bases and J 4 bases, and their ends lie 13 bases apart. CDR1 and CDR2, looked up from the germline V gene, are SGHTS and YDEGEE. Measured from the cysteine to the phenylalanine, the CDR3 is 13 residues long. The kept DNA is CDR3 alone, 39 bases in frame from the first base. The chain joins TRBV5-8 to TRBJ1-1; the best D guess is TRBD1, with 6 bases matching. This clonotype was obtained from a person between 18 and 60 years old who received the Ad26.COV2.S COVID-19 vaccine or a placebo. Sequenced here: peripheral blood, sampled in a trial of Ad26.COV2.S vaccine versus placebo. The sequence in DNA is TGTGCCAGCATGGGCAGGGGAGGCACTGAAGCTTTCTTT. Its amino acids are CASMGRGGTEAFF.